The 3 T cell receptor beta chains below were found in one sample sequenced in a study of control samples from healthy donors and cancer patients. Assay: immunoSEQ multiplex PCR; the TCRdb copy retains only in-frame clones and omits some. The table includes 20,000 to 30,000 clones, almost 85% detected once. Material: PBMCs. The receptor source for this set is a woman in her sixties or seventies with head and neck cancer.

The CDR3 DNA is TGTGCCAGCAGTTTATCTCATCGCGGCAATCAGCCCCAGCATTTT. It codes for CASSLSHRGNQPQHF. V is TRBV27 and J is TRBJ1-5; D not certain. Per the germline V gene, CDR1 is MNHEY and CDR2 is SMNVEV (reference sequence). V was pared by 0 bases and J by 2 bases, with 8 bases between. The CDR3 length is 15 residues.

The genes are TRBV9 and TRBJ1-4; 7 bases agree with TRBD1. V lost 0 bases and J lost 2; bases outside the gene matches: 4. CDR3 length: 16 amino acids. Germline V gene sequence: CDR1 SGDLS, CDR2 YYNGEE. The CDR3: CASSVATGQTNEKLFF. DNA of the CDR3: TGTGCCAGCAGCGTAGCTACGGGACAGACTAATGAAAAACTGTTTTTT.

The V and J genes are TRBV5-1 and TRBJ1-1; tentative D call: TRBD1 (5 bases). CDR3 length equals 13 residues. V lost 5 bases and J lost 1, with 9 bases in between. Per the germline V gene, CDR1 is SGHRS and CDR2 is YFSETQ. The CDR3: CASRGGGNTEAFF. The CDR3, as DNA: TGCGCCAGCAGGGGGGGTGGGAACACTGAAGCTTTCTTT.